Detailed here is one TCR beta chain. Clones were sequenced by immunoSEQ multiplex PCR, and TCRdb holds only the in-frame ones, with some missing. The table shows about 100,000 clones, with 75% to 90% occurring only once. This sample stems from a study of identifying expanded T cells in peripheral blood. Trimming took off 1 base at V and 4 bases at J, with 13 bases between the two ends. The CDR3 has 15 amino acids. CDR1 MNHNS and CDR2 SASEGT come from the germline V gene. During the collection period, no donor immune events like infections were recorded. Sequenced: blood. The chain couples TRBV6-1 to TRBJ1-2; D uncertain. The receptor was derived from a person aged 18-69 years in good health. CDR3 nucleotides: TGTGCCAGCAGTGAAGGGGAGTTTAGTAGCTATGGCTACACCTTC. It is translated as CASSEGEFSSYGYTF.